A selection of T cell receptor beta chains follows, all from one sample in a study of cytomegalovirus exposure and HLA in healthy donors. The table came from immunoSEQ multiplex PCR; TCRdb's copy has only in-frame clones and leaves some out. The sample has some 150,000 clones; approximately 87% are singletons. The specimen sequenced was PBMCs. All receptors derive from a woman between 25 and 40 years old in good health and CMV-seronegative. Each CDR3 is given with its conserved first and last residue. A D gene is named only where the DNA matches it firmly. Size tells how often a clone was seen (once, few, many) or the class of an expanded clone, and some rows leave it out.

clone size	V gene	D gene	J gene	CDR3 DNA	CDR3 protein
-	TRBV30	-	TRBJ1-2	TGTGCCTGGAGTGTAGAGGCGGTCAATGGCTACACCTTC	CAWSVEAVNGYTF
-	TRBV6-5	-	TRBJ1-1	TGTGCCAGCAGTTACTCTCGGTACGCTGAAGCTTTCTTT	CASSYSRYAEAFF
-	TRBV30	TRBD1	TRBJ1-1	TGTGCCTGGAGAAAGACAGGGGGAGCTTTCTTT	CAWRKTGGAFF
-	TRBV9	TRBD2	TRBJ2-1	TGTGCCAGCAGCATAAAAACTAGCGGGCTCTACAATGAGCAGTTCTTC	CASSIKTSGLYNEQFF
-	TRBV19	TRBD2	TRBJ2-2	TGTGCCAGTAGTTTCGGACTAGCGAGCACCGGGGAGCTGTTTTTT	CASSFGLASTGELFF
-	TRBV29-1	-	TRBJ1-1	TGCAGCGTCCAGCGGATATTGAACACTGAAGCTTTCTTT	CSVQRILNTEAFF
-	TRBV5-1	TRBD2	TRBJ2-7	TGCGCCAGCAGCTTACCGGGACTAGTCTACGAGCAGTACTTC	CASSLPGLVYEQYF
many	TRBV6-5	-	TRBJ1-3	TGTGCCAGCAGTTACGGGGAGGGGACTGGAAACACCATATATTTT	CASSYGEGTGNTIYF
-	TRBV28	-	TRBJ1-5	TGTGCCAGCAGTCCACTTCCGGGGAGCAATCAGCCCCAGCATTTT	CASSPLPGSNQPQHF
-	TRBV15	-	TRBJ1-1	TGTGCCACCAGCAGGGGTGACAGGGAAGCTTTCTTT	CATSRGDREAFF
-	TRBV7-6	-	TRBJ2-1	TGTGCCAGCAGCTTAGAGGTTCAGGGCCGTGAGCAGTTCTTC	CASSLEVQGREQFF
-	TRBV2	TRBD1	TRBJ1-6	TGTGCCAGCAGCGGGGGACAGGCCTATAATTCACCCCTCCACTTT	CASSGGQAYNSPLHF
-	TRBV5-4	-	TRBJ1-1	TGTGCCAGCAGCAGCCGGGACACCGCAGCGAGGGCTTTCTTT	CASSSRDTAARAFF
-	TRBV18	TRBD2	TRBJ2-7	TGTGCCAGCTCACCATTGACTAGCGGGGGCAACGAGCAGTACTTC	CASSPLTSGGNEQYF
-	TRBV27	-	TRBJ1-3	TGTGCCAGCAGTTTAAGGGGAGGTGGAAACACCATATATTTT	CASSLRGGGNTIYF
-	TRBV13	-	TRBJ2-7	TGTGCCAGCAGCTTTGCCCTGGGCTACGAGCAGTACTTC	CASSFALGYEQYF
-	TRBV4-3	-	TRBJ2-2	TGCGCCAGCAGCCAAGAATACTTGAACAGGGTCGGGGAGCTGTTTTTT	CASSQEYLNRVGELFF
-	TRBV15	-	TRBJ2-7	TGTGCCACCAGCAGCGGGGATTACGAGCAGTACTTC	CATSSGDYEQYF
-	TRBV7-6	TRBD2	TRBJ2-5	TGTGCCAGCAGTCCACATGGCGGGGGGGCCATGGAGACCCAGTACTTC	CASSPHGGGAMETQYF
-	TRBV28	TRBD2	TRBJ2-3	TGTGCCAGCAGCCGGACTAGCGGGGATGATACGCAGTATTTT	CASSRTSGDDTQYF
-	TRBV10-3	TRBD1	TRBJ2-2	TGTGCCATCAGTGAGACCGGGACAGGGCTCACCGGGGAGCTGTTTTTT	CAISETGTGLTGELFF
-	TRBV30	-	TRBJ1-2	TGTGCCTGGGCTATCAGCGGGTATGGCTACACCTTC	CAWAISGYGYTF
-	TRBV28	TRBD2	TRBJ2-5	TGTGCCAGCAGTTCCCAAAGCGGGGGGGCCCCGACCCAGTACTTC	CASSSQSGGAPTQYF
-	TRBV7-8	TRBD2	TRBJ2-3	TGTGCCAGCAGCCCCAAAGGGCCGGGACTAGCGGGGGGGAACACAGATACGCAGTATTTT	CASSPKGPGLAGGNTDTQYF
-	TRBV5-1	TRBD2	TRBJ2-1	TGCGCCAGCAGCCCTAGGACTAGCCGGCGGGGTGAGCAGTTCTTC	CASSPRTSRRGEQFF
-	TRBV30	-	TRBJ1-5	TGTGCCTGGAGTGGGGGGGAGCTTCAGCCCCAGCATTTT	CAWSGGELQPQHF
-	TRBV27	TRBD1	TRBJ2-7	TGTGCCAGCAGCAAGCCGGGACAGGGGCCGTACGAGCAGTACTTC	CASSKPGQGPYEQYF
-	TRBV20-1	TRBD1	TRBJ1-1	TGCAGTGCCATGACAGGGGGCTTGGCTTTCTTT	CSAMTGGLAFF
-	TRBV6-1	-	TRBJ2-1	TGTGCCAGCAGTGATTTCGTCTATGAGCAGTTCTTC	CASSDFVYEQFF
-	TRBV7-9	TRBD1	TRBJ1-1	TGTGCCACCACCCCCCCCCTGCAGGGGGCGGGAGACACTGAAGCTTTCTTT	CATTPPLQGAGDTEAFF
once	TRBV29-1	TRBD2	TRBJ2-3	TGCAGCGCCCTAGCGGGGGGGCTCACAGATACGCAGTATTTT	CSALAGGLTDTQYF
-	TRBV6-6	-	TRBJ2-2	TGTGCCAGCAGCCCAGGGTTGGGCGGGGAGCTGTTTTTT	CASSPGLGGELFF
few	TRBV4-1	-	TRBJ1-1	TGCGCCAGCAGCCAAGACTCAGGATTCATGAACACTGAAGCTTTCTTT	CASSQDSGFMNTEAFF
-	TRBV2	TRBD2	TRBJ2-7	TGTGCCAGCAGTACTCCGACTAGCGGGAGAGTCGAAACCTACGAGCAGTACTTC	CASSTPTSGRVETYEQYF
-	TRBV11-2	-	TRBJ2-1	TGTGCCAGCAGCTTAGCCCGGGGGAATGAGCAGTTCTTC	CASSLARGNEQFF
-	TRBV7-9	TRBD1	TRBJ1-1	TGTGCCAGCAGCTCCGCTAGGGGGCGAGACGTTGAAGCTTTCTTT	CASSSARGRDVEAFF
once	TRBV4-1	-	TRBJ2-1	TGCGCCAGCAGCCAAGTCTTTTCCAGAGGCTACAATGAGCAGTTCTTC	CASSQVFSRGYNEQFF
-	TRBV5-4	TRBD2	TRBJ2-7	TGTGCCAGCAGCTTGCGCCAGGGAGGGGAGCAGTACTTC	CASSLRQGGEQYF
-	TRBV14	TRBD2	TRBJ2-7	TGTGCCAGCAGCCCCCGAGCGGGAGTTTCCTACGAGCAGTACTTC	CASSPRAGVSYEQYF
-	TRBV7-3	TRBD1	TRBJ1-2	TGTGCCAGCAGCTTCTACAGGGGCAACGAGACAGGCACCTTC	CASSFYRGNETGTF
-	TRBV27	-	TRBJ1-1	TGTGCCAGCAGTTTAGCTGCGGCTGGCACTGAAGCTTTCTTT	CASSLAAAGTEAFF
-	TRBV7-9	TRBD1	TRBJ2-7	TGTGCCAGCAGCCGTCGAGACAGGGGGTACTACGAGCAGTACTTC	CASSRRDRGYYEQYF
-	TRBV7-8	TRBD1	TRBJ2-7	TGTGCCAGCAGCTTATATCAGGGGGCCAGCGACTACGAGCAGTACTTC	CASSLYQGASDYEQYF
-	TRBV13	-	TRBJ2-7	TGTGCCAGCAGCTCCCTCATGACTTCGGGGAACGAGCAGTACTTC	CASSSLMTSGNEQYF
-	TRBV5-5	-	TRBJ2-5	TGTGCCAGCAGCTTGTTGTCGGGGGAGACCCAGTACTTC	CASSLLSGETQYF
-	TRBV27	-	TRBJ2-4	TGTGCCAGCAGTTTATTTGGGCCGAAAAACATTCAGTACTTC	CASSLFGPKNIQYF
-	TRBV7-3	TRBD1	TRBJ2-2	TGTGCCAGCAGCTTATCGGGACAGGGAGGCACCGGGGAGCTGTTTTTT	CASSLSGQGGTGELFF
-	TRBV7-3	TRBD1	TRBJ1-2	TGTGCCAGCAGCCCCGGACGGGACAGCTCCTATGGCTACACCTTC	CASSPGRDSSYGYTF
-	TRBV21-1	-	TRBJ2-1	TGTGCCAGCAGCAAAAGGCTAGCGGACGTCAATGAGCAGTTCTTC	CASSKRLADVNEQFF
few	TRBV6-5	-	TRBJ1-1	TGTGCCAGCAGTTACTCGACGACTTACGGTAACACTGAAGCTTTCTTT	CASSYSTTYGNTEAFF
-	TRBV27	-	TRBJ1-1	TGTGCCAGCAGTTTATACAGCTTGAACACTGAAGCTTTCTTT	CASSLYSLNTEAFF
-	TRBV6-5	-	TRBJ1-6	TGTGCCAGCAGTTACCGGCGGGTATCAAATTCACCCCTCCACTTT	CASSYRRVSNSPLHF
-	TRBV30	TRBD2	TRBJ2-1	TGTGCCTGGAGTCCGGGACTAGGGTTGAACAATGAGCAGTTCTTC	CAWSPGLGLNNEQFF
-	TRBV29-1	TRBD2	TRBJ2-7	TGCAGCGTTGAACTAGCGGGAGGCGAGCAGTACTTC	CSVELAGGEQYF
-	TRBV27	-	TRBJ1-1	TGTGCCAGCAGTCTACGGGGATATAGAGCCACTGAAGCTTTCTTT	CASSLRGYRATEAFF
-	TRBV9	-	TRBJ1-1	TGTGCCAGCAGCGTTCAGGTGGACACTGAAGCTTTCTTT	CASSVQVDTEAFF
-	TRBV5-6	TRBD1	TRBJ2-2	TGTGCCAGCAGCTTTGACAGGGGGGCGAACACCGGGGAGCTGTTTTTT	CASSFDRGANTGELFF
-	TRBV7-9	-	TRBJ1-1	TGTGCCAGCAACTCCGTTGGGGCGAGTACTGAAGCTTTCTTT	CASNSVGASTEAFF
-	TRBV4-1	TRBD2	TRBJ2-5	TGCGCCAGCAGCCAACGGACTAGCGGGGGACAAGAGACCCAGTACTTC	CASSQRTSGGQETQYF
once	TRBV7-8	-	TRBJ1-3	TGTGCCAGCAGCTTCTCCACTAACTCTGGAAACACCATATATTTT	CASSFSTNSGNTIYF